This TCR beta chain is drawn from a study of vaccination effects on CD4 cells after COVID-19. Study in general: As their vaccination, participants received two doses of either BNT162b2 or mRNA-1273. Notes on the study in general: The vaccine-induced clones of healthy vaccinees included only 1 of 255 that cross-reacted with common cold coronaviruses.

Sequencing used immunoSEQ multiplex PCR; TCRdb keeps in-frame clones, though not all of them. Here the sample spans around 79,000 clones, 78% being singletons. The CDR3 is made up of 15 amino acids. Germline V gene sequence: CDR1 SGHRS, CDR2 YFSETQ. With 4 bases removed from V and 2 bases from J, the gap between germline ends came to 14 bases. Worth noting for this clone: Its specificity is not known.

Antigen-specific CD4+ T cells were expanded with viral peptide pools in the ViraFEST assay before sequencing. Isolating CD4+ T cells followed ten to eleven days of culture. Nobody among the vaccine recipients had prior SARS-CoV-2 infection (nucleocapsid antibodies were negative). Wells of around 2.2 million PBMC each were grown with about 9.8 IU/ml IL-2 and roughly 9.9 ug/ml peptides. Half the medium was swapped for IL-2 medium on days 3 and 7. This clonotype was obtained from a human donor who received a COVID-19 vaccine. The specimen comprised CD4+ T cells from PBMCs cultured with SARS-CoV-2 spike peptides, sampled before COVID-19 vaccination. This rearrangement joins TRBV5-1 to TRBJ2-3; either TRBD1 or TRBD2 may fit D (5 bases each). The CDR3 sequence is CASSASWGNTDTQYF. In DNA form, the CDR3 reads TGCGCCAGCAGCGCTAGTTGGGGGAACACAGATACGCAGTATTTT.